This T cell receptor beta chain is from a study of shared clonotypes between healthy human individuals (TCRdb year 2020). Notes on the research overall: The cohort comprised two women and a few men aged 18 to 49 years. For each donor, CD4 naive and CD4 memory were each run on three plates, CD8 naive on two plates, and CD8 memory on one plate. Blood TCR repertoires of a handful of healthy adults were deeply sequenced to estimate repertoire size and the extent of clonotype sharing between individuals. To increase sequencing depth and limit assay-specific biases, different laboratories used diverse techniques to prepare libraries and sequence TCR repertoires. Leukapheresis yielded between about 0.9 and 9 billion PBMCs per donor. Study-wide conclusions, independent of this receptor: The small number of donors limited the genetic and exposure-history diversity represented. Pairwise subsampling led to the expectation that sequencing depth would affect the degree of clonotype sharing among donors. Even with the large sequencing depth, rarefaction of the sorted-subset datasets indicated that sequencing was incomplete. Estimated clonotype richness was generally larger for naive than for memory subsets. Only blood was sampled, and tissue TCR repertoires likely differ from those in blood. Compared with non-shared clonotypes, clonotypes shared by all four sorted-subset donors had higher generation probabilities. Approximately 5% of naive CD4, 3.5% of naive CD8, 2% to 2.5% of memory CD4, and 0.35% to 0.5% of memory CD8 clonotypes were shared across a few donors.

From its cysteine to its phenylalanine, the CDR3 spans 12 amino acids. The entry retains the CDR3 DNA only, 36 bases that are in frame from base 1. V is clipped by 6 bases and J by 3 bases, and the sequence between their germline boundaries is 5 bases long. Via the germline V gene, CDR1 is MGHRA and CDR2 YSYEKL. Donors were healthy HIV-negative adults with no recently reported acute infections or vaccinations. Every donor was a Caucasian adult living in Nashville, Tennessee, USA. CD8 memory samples consisted of magnetically selected CD45RO+ cells combined with CCR7-negative CD45RA+ effector memory (TemRA) cells. After blood collection by leukapheresis, PBMCs were isolated using Ficoll-Histopaque density gradient centrifugation and then cryopreserved in the vapor phase of liquid nitrogen. Analytical flow cytometry was used to check the purity and quantity of every magnetically sorted T cell population. Each sorted fraction had its genomic DNA isolated and then quantified by UV absorbance on a Nanodrop 2000c.

Using the deep immunoSEQ assay, TCR CDR3 regions were amplified from genomic DNA by multiplex PCR. Extracted genomic DNA from each cell subset was spread evenly across all wells of several immunoSEQ 96-well plates, with each plate serving as a replicate. For sorted subsets, approximately 210 ng of genomic DNA, equivalent to around 29,000 T cell genomes, went into each replicate PCR. Purified libraries were measured with a Qubit 3.0 fluorometer, size-checked on a Bioanalyzer 2100, and measured again with the KAPA Library Quantification kit. Every immunoSEQ 96-well plate was sequenced on a separate single-read 150-cycle Illumina NextSeq 550 flow cell. On the study's bioinformatics: Because only junctional sequences without quality scores were contained in the immunoSEQ output, filtering matching that applied to full-length reads could not be performed. To assign V/J genes and CDR3, sequences were annotated against IMGT germline references using PyIR, a Python wrapper for IgBLAST v1.9. Reads were filtered out if the reads had weak V/J assignments (E-value above 1e-6), no CDR3, stop codons, out-of-frame junctions, or ambiguous translated residues. V3J clonotypes were defined by identical inferred V gene, J gene, and CDR3 amino acid sequence. Percentage overlap between repertoires was calculated by dividing the number of shared unique clonotypes by the size of the smaller repertoire. Repertoire richness was assessed with RTK rarefaction, the Chao1 estimator, and Recon v2.1 estimates of unobserved clonotypes. For all TCRbeta clonotypes obtained by the gDNA method from a few donors, generation probabilities were computed with OLGA. TCRdb retrieved this table from immuneACCESS and kept in-frame rearrangements only. Not all clones are present; in checked studies, unresolved V genes account for under half, and no reason is known for the remainder. The DNA was the basis for D and trimming; V, J and clone size are from that table. The sample table lists around 690,000 clones, 90% of them with a count of one. The ten largest clones add up to more than 30% of the sample.

Notes on this clone: Its antigen is currently not known. Base quality data are lacking; no much larger clone is found one base away.

The receptor was isolated from a man between 18 and 35 years old in good health. Some clones in this sample may be carry-over from other donors' samples. The V gene is TRBV4-1 and the J gene is TRBJ1-4, with no reliable assignment of the D segment. The material sequenced was memory CD8+ T cells from PBMCs. The cell subset or site tag for this specimen amounts to: CD45RO+ cells pooled with CCR7-negative TemRA cells. The sequence in DNA is TGCGCCAGCAGGACACCTAATGAAAAACTGTTTTTT. Translated, this is CASRTPNEKLFF.